Shown below are 17 T cell receptor beta chains from a single sample sequenced in a study of CD8 T cells in Susac syndrome. Reverse transcription of roughly 0.5 to 1 ug RNA used random hexamers. One entry per CDR3 protein results from TCRdb running MiXCR on the immunoSEQ multiplex PCR reads. The sample comprises about 130,000 distinct CDR3 sequences, over 90% of which are singletons, and approximately 0.31% rests with the top ten. The sequenced material came from CD8+ T cells from PBMCs. These receptors all come from a human donor with multiple sclerosis.

This chain connects TRBV20-1 to TRBJ2-7, with 8 positions matching TRBD2. The germline CDR1 and CDR2 sequences are DFQATT and SNEGSKA (reference sequence). The CDR3 has 14 residues. The ends lost 6 bases at V and 2 bases at J; junction bases unmatched: 9. CDR3 protein: CSATVGSGTYEQYV. CDR3 sequence (DNA): TGCAGTGCCACGGTAGGTAGCGGGACCTACGAGCAGTACGTC.

The V and J genes are TRBV4-1 and TRBJ1-4; no firm D call. Germline V gene lookup returns CDR1 MGHRA and CDR2 YSYEKL. The ends were cut back, 3 bases at V and 2 bases at J, with 13 bases in the middle. The CDR3 loop spans 16 amino acids. Here the CDR3 DNA reads TGCGCCAGCAGCCACCCTCCAAGGGCGACTAATGAAAAACTGTTTTTT. It is translated as CASSHPPRATNEKLFF.

The J gene is TRBJ2-7, the V gene TRBV27, with 11 bases lining up with TRBD1. The junction had 3 bases not matched to a gene; V was cut back by 5 bases and J by 0 bases. The CDR3 runs 15 residues. The V gene's germline CDR1 is MNHEY and CDR2 SMNVEV (reference sequence). The CDR3 region is CASSQGTGGSYEQYF. DNA of the CDR3: TGTGCCAGCAGTCAGGGGACAGGGGGCTCCTACGAGCAGTACTTC.

This clonotype came up once. The V and J genes are TRBV12-3 or TRBV12-4 and TRBJ2-7; D remains ambiguous. There are 14 residues in the CDR3. The ends were cut back, 3 bases at V and 5 bases at J, with 14 bases in the middle. Written as DNA, the CDR3 is TGTGCCAGCAGTTTCCCCGGCAACCCAGACGAGCAGTACTTC. It encodes CASSFPGNPDEQYF.

The rearrangement joins TRBV29-1 to TRBJ1-3; D unresolved. The CDR3 is 14 amino acids. Germline loops: CDR1 SQVTM, CDR2 ANQGSEA. V lost 5 bases and J 0 bases, leaving 11 bases between the germline ends. This CDR3 is CSVRGLDSGNTIYF. For the CDR3, the DNA is TGCAGCGTTCGAGGGCTTGACTCTGGAAACACCATATATTTT.

This clonotype was picked up one time. The rearrangement joins TRBV13 to TRBJ2-5; D is unresolved. The CDR3 covers 14 residues. The germline V and J ends were trimmed by 0 bases and 2 bases, with 7 bases remaining between them. The germline V gene encodes CDR1 PRHDT and CDR2 FYEKMQ (reference sequence). The CDR3 loop is CASSLGGSQETQYF. The CDR3 coding sequence is TGTGCCAGCAGCTTAGGCGGCAGTCAAGAGACCCAGTACTTC.

This chain joins TRBV7-6 and TRBJ2-1; 10 bases align to TRBD2. Trimming removed 8 bases from V and 6 bases from J; junction bases left unmatched: 19. Germline V gives CDR1 SGHVS, CDR2 FNYEAQ. This CDR3 spans 18 amino acids. The CDR3 spells CASRRGLAGAAGLNEQFF. CDR3 nucleotide sequence: TGTGCCAGCCGGAGGGGGCTAGCGGGGGCCGCAGGCCTCAATGAGCAGTTCTTC.

This clonotype was detected only once. V gene TRBV24-1 combines with J gene TRBJ2-5; D uncertain. The CDR3 extends over 13 amino acids. V dropped 7 bases and J dropped 3 bases, with 11 bases sitting between them. Germline V gives CDR1 KGHDR, CDR2 SFDVKD. The DNA for the CDR3 is TGTGCCACCAGGGACCCCCCAGAAGAGACCCAGTACTTC. Its protein product is CATRDPPEETQYF.

The V and J genes are TRBV7-3 and TRBJ2-2; possible D gene TRBD1, 5 bases. CDR1 and CDR2 from the germline V gene are SGHTA and FQGTGA. V was trimmed by 3 bases and J by 7 bases, leaving 9 bases between them. The CDR3 contains 13 residues. CDR3 protein: CASSFGAGGELFF. The CDR3 DNA follows: TGTGCCAGCAGCTTTGGGGCTGGCGGGGAGCTGTTTTTT. Full variable domain (remainder filled in from reference TRBV7-3 and TRBJ2-2): GAGVSQTPSNKVTEKGKYVELRCDPISGHTALYWYRQSLGQGPEFLIYFQGTGAADDSGLPNDRFFAVRPEGSVSTLKIQRTERGDSAVYLCASSFGAGGELFFGEGSRLTVL.

V and J are TRBV29-1 and TRBJ2-1; 9 nucleotides line up with TRBD2. Germline lookup yields CDR1 SQVTM and CDR2 ANQGSEA. The CDR3 has 14 residues. Trimming cost V 7 bases and J 0 bases; bases outside gene matches: 4. The CDR3 DNA is TGCAGCGGCGAGACTAGCGGCTCCTACAATGAGCAGTTCTTC. It specifies CSGETSGSYNEQFF.

V and J are TRBV27 and TRBJ1-5; TRBD1 matches at 9 bases. With V trimmed by 3 bases and J by 2 bases, 2 bases remained unmatched. CDR1 is MNHEY and CDR2 is SMNVEV in the germline V gene (reference sequence). This CDR3 comprises 15 residues. The CDR3 loop reads CASSLGQGRNQPQHF. CDR3 DNA: TGTGCCAGCAGTTTGGGACAGGGTCGCAATCAGCCCCAGCATTTT.

The chain employs TRBV13 and TRBJ2-7, with D perhaps TRBD2 (5 bases). V lost 0 bases, J lost 6 bases, and 9 bases lay in between. The CDR3 has 13 residues. Germline CDR1 and CDR2: PRHDT and FYEKMQ (reference sequence). This chain's CDR3 is CASSLGRGSEQYV. The CDR3 DNA reads as TGTGCCAGCAGCTTAGGTCGGGGATCCGAGCAGTACGTC.

V and J are TRBV27 and TRBJ1-2, with 7 bases identical to TRBD1. This CDR3 has 16 residues. V lost 3 bases and J lost 5; bases outside the gene matches: 12. Per germline, CDR1 MNHEY and CDR2 SMNVEV (reference sequence). The CDR3 spells CASSFLGQATPYGYTF. The CDR3 region has the DNA TGTGCCAGCAGTTTCTTAGGACAGGCGACACCATATGGCTACACCTTC.

The chain combines TRBV7-9 with TRBJ2-2; D is ambiguous. The CDR3 extends over 12 amino acids. The germline V and J ends were trimmed by 8 bases and 3 bases, with 7 bases remaining between them. In germline, CDR1 is SEHNR, CDR2 FQNEAQ (reference sequence). Written as DNA, the CDR3 is TGTGCCAGCGACCGGGACACCGGGGAGCTGTTTTTT. As protein: CASDRDTGELFF.

The chain uses TRBV7-9 and TRBJ2-2, with D unclear. This CDR3 has 13 amino acids. Germline lookup yields CDR1 SEHNR and CDR2 FQNEAQ (reference sequence). Trimming took 1 base from V and 4 from J, leaving 4 bases between them. CDR3 sequence reads: CASSLETTGELFF. CDR3 nucleotides: TGTGCCAGCAGCTTAGAAACCACCGGGGAGCTGTTTTTT.

V is TRBV6-4 and J is TRBJ2-3; D is perhaps TRBD1 or TRBD2 (5 bases each). Germline V gives CDR1 MRHNA, CDR2 SNTAGT. CDR3 length: 15 amino acids. The germline V and J ends were trimmed by 1 base and 2 bases, with 10 bases remaining between them. CDR3 nucleotide sequence: TGTGCCAGCAGTGACTTCGGGGCCTCCACAGATACGCAGTATTTT. Its protein product is CASSDFGASTDTQYF.

V and J are TRBV3-1 and TRBJ1-2; no reliable D call. V was shortened by 0 bases and J by 5 bases, with 22 bases between the two germline ends. The CDR3 spans 18 residues. Germline V gene lookup returns CDR1 LGHDT and CDR2 YNNKEL (reference sequence). The CDR3 sequence: CASSQEAPLGKGVYGYTF. The CDR3 nucleotides read TGTGCCAGCAGCCAAGAGGCCCCACTCGGAAAAGGTGTTTATGGCTACACCTTC.